This passage covers 5 T cell receptor beta chains from one sample sequenced in a study of CD8+ T cells in alopecia areata. Sorting of pooled cutaneous lymph node cells was based on CD4, CD8alpha, NKG2D, NKG2ACE and other markers. As the sequencing template, cDNA was produced by extracting RNA and reverse transcribing it. Sequencing was performed with immunoSEQ multiplex PCR; in TCRdb, only in-frame clones are kept and a portion is missing. The sample holds about 270,000 clones, and no clone turns up only once. The specimen was CD4+ T cells sorted from a lymph node. The source is a C3H/HeJ mouse with alopecia areata. For this strain, the MHC haplotype corresponds to H2-k.

On this clone itself: Gene names are mouse gene names. The read terminates 4 residues before the CDR3 end, so the remaining end is supplied by the germline J gene. This chain connects TRBV1 to TRBJ2-1, with TRBD2 identical over 12 bases. The CDR3 loop spans 16 amino acids. CDR1 is NSQYPW and CDR2 is LRSPGD in the germline V gene (reference sequence). V trimming: 1 base; J trimming: 6 bases; junction bases outside the gene matches: 4. The sequenced CDR3 bases are TGCACCTGCAGTGCAGCGACTGGGGGGGCGAGTGCT. Translating it yields CTCSAATGGASA. The whole CDR3 region reads CTCSAATGGASAEQFF.

Details on this clone: Gene names refer to mouse genes. CDR3 bases read: TGTGCCAGCAAAGCTGGGGGAAGCGAT. Translating gives CASKAGGSD. The full CDR3 reads CASKAGGSDEQYF. The rearrangement uses TRBV13-1 and TRBJ2-7, with TRBD2 matching 7 bases. The read terminates 4 residues ahead of where the CDR3 ends, so the germline J gene completes it. Germline V lookup: CDR1 NSHNY, CDR2 SYGAGN. This CDR3 has 13 residues.

About this clone itself: Genes and germline come from the mouse. The read halts 4 residues ahead of the CDR3 end, with the missing end drawn from the germline J gene. This chain joins TRBV13-3 and TRBJ2-7; 8 nucleotides align to TRBD1. Looked up from germline, CDR1 is NNHDY and CDR2 is SYVADS. This CDR3 region has 12 residues. The sequenced CDR3 bases are TGTGCCAGCAGCCAGGGGGCGGAT. The encoded protein is CASSQGAD. The whole CDR3 protein reads CASSQGADEQYF.

In regard to this clone: Germline and genes here are mouse. The read finishes 4 residues shy of the CDR3 end, and the germline J gene is used to complete it. This sample also contains other DNA sequences that code for the same CDR3. The rearrangement links TRBV5 to TRBJ2-7; TRBD1 agrees at 11 bases. V shed 6 bases, J shed 3 bases, and the junction held 7 bases outside the gene matches. Germline assignment: CDR1 LGHNA and CDR2 YNLKQL (reference sequence). The CDR3 has 15 amino acids. The sequenced part of the CDR3 DNA is TGTGCCAGCAGTCCCTCCGGGACAGGGGGCTAT. It is translated as CASSPSGTGGY. The whole CDR3 protein is CASSPSGTGGYEQYF.

Worth noting for this clone: The gene names given are mouse names. The read comes to an end 4 residues before the CDR3 does, leaving the germline J gene to fill in the end. The rearrangement links TRBV19 to TRBJ2-2; 9 bases fit TRBD1. Germline V gene lookup returns CDR1 FNHDT and CDR2 SITEND (reference sequence). The CDR3 is 15 amino acids. V lost 5 bases to trimming and J lost 3 bases; unmatched junction nucleotides: 5. Incomplete CDR3 DNA: TGTGCCAGCAGCCTTAGGACAGGGGACACCGGG. This codes for CASSLRTGDTG. The CDR3 reads in full as CASSLRTGDTGQLYF.